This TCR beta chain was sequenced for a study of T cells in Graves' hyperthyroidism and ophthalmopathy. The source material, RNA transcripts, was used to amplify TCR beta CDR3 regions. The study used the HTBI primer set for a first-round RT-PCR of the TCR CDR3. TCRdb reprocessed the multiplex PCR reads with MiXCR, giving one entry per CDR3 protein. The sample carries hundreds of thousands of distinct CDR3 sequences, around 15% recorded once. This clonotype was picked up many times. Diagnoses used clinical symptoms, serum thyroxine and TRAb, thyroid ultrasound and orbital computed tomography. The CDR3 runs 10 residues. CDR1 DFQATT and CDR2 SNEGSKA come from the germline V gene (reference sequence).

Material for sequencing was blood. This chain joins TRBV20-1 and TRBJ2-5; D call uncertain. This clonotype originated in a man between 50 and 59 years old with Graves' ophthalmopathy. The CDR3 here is CSTRGETQYF. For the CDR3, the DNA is TGCAGCACCCGCGGCGAGACCCAGTACTTC.